The 23 T cell receptor beta chains presented below share a single source sample, sequenced in a study of control samples from healthy donors and cancer patients. This table comes from immunoSEQ multiplex PCR, and its TCRdb copy is limited to in-frame clones, with some not included. The sample shows over 200,000 clones, over 70% of them seen only once. Sequenced material: PBMCs. The receptors derive from a woman aged 55-75 years with lung cancer.

The rearrangement joins TRBV4-1 to TRBJ2-1; D is unresolved. Germline CDR1 and CDR2: MGHRA and YSYEKL. The CDR3 spans 16 residues. V was clipped by 4 bases and J by 0 bases, with 13 bases between them. The DNA for the CDR3 is TGCGCCAGCAGCCCTGGCGAGAGAAGCTCCTACAATGAGCAGTTCTTC. It specifies CASSPGERSSYNEQFF.

The chain couples TRBV6-1 to TRBJ1-2; no reliable D call. The ends were cut back, 0 bases at V and 8 bases at J, with 7 bases in the middle. Germline CDR1 reads MNHNS; CDR2 reads SASEGT. The CDR3 sequence is 12 residues long. CDR3 region: CASSEALSGYTF. The CDR3 coding sequence is TGTGCCAGCAGTGAAGCGTTAAGCGGCTACACCTTC.

The sample holds a few counts of this clone. V usage is TRBV4-1 and J usage is TRBJ1-2; possible D gene TRBD1, 6 bases. Trimming removed 4 bases at V and 3 bases at J, with 15 bases between. The CDR3 has 15 amino acids. Germline V gene data show CDR1 as MGHRA and CDR2 as YSYEKL. In DNA form, the CDR3 reads TGCGCCAGCAGCCCCATAGGAAGGGGGGACTATGGCTACACCTTC. Encoded protein: CASSPIGRGDYGYTF.

The V call is TRBV5-1, the J call TRBJ1-2; the match to TRBD1 covers 7 bases. V lost 0 bases to trimming and J lost 4 bases; unmatched junction nucleotides: 3. This CDR3 has 14 residues. The V gene's germline CDR1 is SGHRS and CDR2 YFSETQ. The DNA of the CDR3 is TGCGCCAGCAGCTTGGACCCAGGGGGCTATGGCTACACCTTC. Its protein product is CASSLDPGGYGYTF. The full variable domain, rest sourced from reference TRBV5-1 and TRBJ1-2, is KAGVTQTPRYLIKTRGQQVTLSCSPISGHRSVSWYQQTPGQGLQFLFEYFSETQRNKGNFPGRFSGRQFSNSRSEMNVSTLELGDSALYLCASSLDPGGYGYTFGSGTRLTVV.

CDR3 protein: CASSISSRHRDSYEQYF. The CDR3 nucleotides read TGTGCCAGTAGTATCTCTTCTAGACACCGAGACTCCTACGAGCAGTACTTC. The chain is built from TRBV19 and TRBJ2-7; the D is unclear. This CDR3 region has 17 residues. Between the trimmed V and J ends, which lost 3 bases and 0 bases, there was a span of 18 bases. Per germline, CDR1 LNHDA and CDR2 SQIVND (reference sequence).

This clone showed up just a few times. V is TRBV6-2 or TRBV6-3 and J is TRBJ2-2; 8 bases line up with TRBD1. Unmatched junction bases numbered 11, after V lost 4 bases and J lost 7 bases. CDR1 is MNHEY, CDR2 SVGEGT, per germline. The CDR3 is made up of 16 amino acids. In DNA form, the CDR3 reads TGTGCCAGCAGTTTAGGCGCAGGGGGCTTTATCGGGGAGCTGTTTTTT. This gives the protein CASSLGAGGFIGELFF.

This clone was seen a handful of times. This sequence joins TRBV2 and TRBJ1-4; D uncertain. This CDR3 region has 13 residues. CDR1 is SNHLY and CDR2 is FYNNEI in the germline V gene. V gave up 6 bases and J gave up 4 bases, with 9 bases separating them. The CDR3 sequence: CASRQYLNEKLFF. The CDR3 nucleotides are TGTGCCAGCAGACAGTACCTTAATGAAAAACTGTTTTTT.

The CDR3 loop reads CASSVGSGGANEQYF. CDR3 nucleotide sequence: TGTGCCAGCAGCGTAGGGTCAGGGGGCGCGAACGAGCAGTACTTC. The chain uses TRBV9 and TRBJ2-7; 8 positions agree with TRBD1. This CDR3 comprises 15 residues. In germline, CDR1 is SGDLS, CDR2 YYNGEE. V shed 0 bases and J 5 bases; nucleotides not matched to a gene: 7. Complete variable domain (other parts from reference TRBV9 and TRBJ2-7): DSGVTQTPKHLITATGQRVTLRCSPRSGDLSVYWYQQSLDQGLQFLIQYYNGEERAKGNILERFSAQQFPDLHSELNLSSLELGDSALYFCASSVGSGGANEQYFGPGTRLTVT.

As regards this clone: Within the sample, other DNA sequences also encode this same CDR3. The J gene is TRBJ1-1, the V gene TRBV2; D is unclear. This CDR3 spans 13 amino acids. V shed 2 bases and J shed 3 bases, with 7 bases lying between them. CDR1 and CDR2 (germline): SNHLY, FYNNEI. CDR3 sequence reads: CASSEMGDTEAFF. The DNA for the CDR3 is TGTGCCAGCAGTGAAATGGGAGACACTGAAGCTTTCTTT.

The chain joins TRBV5-1 to TRBJ1-3; tentatively, D is TRBD1 (5 bases). CDR3 length equals 16 residues. Germline V gives CDR1 SGHRS, CDR2 YFSETQ. V lost 4 bases to trimming and J lost 0 bases, with 14 bases between them. The CDR3 sequence is CASSEGLRDSGNTIYF. CDR3 DNA sequence: TGCGCCAGCAGCGAGGGCCTCAGGGACTCTGGAAACACCATATATTTT.

This sequence joins TRBV28 and TRBJ2-7; weak D call: TRBD1 (5 bases). The CDR3 runs 15 residues. The ends were cut back, 1 base at V and 3 bases at J, with 13 bases in the middle. Germline CDR1 reads MDHEN; CDR2 reads SYDVKM. The CDR3 sequence: CASSLSGSSLYEQYF. In DNA form, the CDR3 reads TGTGCCAGCAGTTTATCAGGGTCCTCTCTCTACGAGCAGTACTTC.

This rearrangement joins TRBV10-2 to TRBJ2-1; tentatively, D is TRBD2 (5 bases). The length of the CDR3 is 12 residues. From germline, CDR1 is WSHSY and CDR2 SAAADI. Trimming removed 10 bases at V and 8 bases at J, with 15 bases between. DNA for the CDR3: TGCGCCACCATCCGGGAAGGCCATGAGCAGTTCTTC. It translates to CATIREGHEQFF.

J is TRBJ1-2 and V is TRBV5-6, with 7 positions matching TRBD1. Germline V gene lookup returns CDR1 SGHDT and CDR2 YYEEEE. Germline trimming cut 4 bases from V and 9 bases from J; bases unmatched to any gene: 15. The CDR3 spans 15 residues. The DNA of the CDR3 is TGTGCCAGCAGCGTCCAACAGGGGATATCAGGTAGCTACACCTTC. It yields the protein CASSVQQGISGSYTF.

The rearrangement joins TRBV28 to TRBJ1-1; the D gene is possibly TRBD1 (5 bases). Germline CDR1 and CDR2: MDHEN and SYDVKM. The CDR3 has 13 amino acids. The V end was cut by 6 bases, the J end by 1 base, with 9 bases between. The CDR3 spells CASRSTENTEAFF. In DNA form, the CDR3 reads TGTGCCAGCAGATCGACAGAGAACACTGAAGCTTTCTTT. Drawing the rest from reference TRBV28 and TRBJ1-1, the complete variable domain is DVKVTQSSRYLVKRTGEKVFLECVQDMDHENMFWYRQDPGLGLRLIYFSYDVKMKEKGDIPEGYSVSREKKERFSLILESASTNQTSMYLCASRSTENTEAFFGQGTRLTVV.

This clone was observed a handful of times. The genes are TRBV5-1 and TRBJ1-2; D perhaps matches TRBD1 (5 bases). This CDR3 has 14 residues. V was trimmed by 0 bases and J by 8 bases, leaving 14 bases between them. Germline values: CDR1 SGHRS, CDR2 YFSETQ. This CDR3 reads CASSLGAGTVGYTF. The CDR3 DNA follows: TGCGCCAGCAGCTTGGGTGCTGGGACGGTGGGCTACACCTTC.

This sequence joins TRBV10-3 and TRBJ1-5; 7 nucleotides align to TRBD1. Trimming removed 6 bases from V and 8 bases from J; junction bases left unmatched: 7. Germline assignment: CDR1 ENHRY and CDR2 SYGVKD. The CDR3 is 13 residues long. The CDR3 DNA reads as TGTGCCATCAGATCACAGGGGTGGGAGCCCCAGCATTTT. Its translation is CAIRSQGWEPQHF.

This clone was observed once. The rearrangement uses TRBV7-8 and TRBJ2-5, with 9 bases aligning to TRBD2. In germline, CDR1 is SGHVS, CDR2 FQNEAQ. The CDR3 sequence is 17 residues long. Trimming cost V 1 base and J 5 bases; bases outside gene matches: 11. CDR3 sequence: CASSLGVAGGPGETQYF. The CDR3 DNA sequence: TGTGCCAGCAGCTTAGGAGTTGCGGGAGGGCCCGGGGAGACCCAGTACTTC. Full variable domain (missing parts from reference TRBV7-8 and TRBJ2-5): GAGVSQSPRYKVAKRGQDVALRCDPISGHVSLFWYQQALGQGPEFLTYFQNEAQLDKSGLPSDRFFAERPEGSVSTLKIQRTQQEDSAVYLCASSLGVAGGPGETQYFGPGTRLLVL.

The chain recombines TRBV7-2 with TRBJ2-7, with D possibly matching TRBD2 (6 bases). The CDR3 covers 14 residues. The V gene's germline CDR1 is SGHTA and CDR2 FQGNSA. V gave up 4 bases and J gave up 3 bases, with 13 bases separating them. The CDR3 region is CASSSQGRDYEQYF. CDR3 nucleotide sequence: TGTGCCAGCAGCTCCCAAGGGCGGGACTACGAGCAGTACTTC.

V gene TRBV10-1 combines with J gene TRBJ2-2, with TRBD2 matching 9 bases. Germline CDR1 reads WNHNN; CDR2 reads SYGVQD (reference sequence). V gave up 2 bases and J gave up 3 bases; unmatched junction bases: 4. CDR3 length equals 16 residues. This CDR3 reads CASSENSGGYTGELFF. CDR3 coding DNA: TGCGCCAGCAGTGAGAATAGCGGGGGATACACCGGGGAGCTGTTTTTT.

This chain uses TRBV5-8 with TRBJ1-1, with D possibly being TRBD1 (5 bases). Germline values: CDR1 SGHTS, CDR2 YDEGEE. The V and J ends lost 4 bases and 1 base respectively, with 11 bases between them. The CDR3 length is 14 residues. The CDR3 DNA sequence: TGTGCCAGCAGCCCCGGGGGGAGGAACACTGAAGCTTTCTTT. Its protein product is CASSPGGRNTEAFF.

The V and J genes are TRBV9 and TRBJ2-7; D is ambiguous. Trimming took 0 bases from V and 2 from J, leaving 15 bases between them. In germline, CDR1 is SGDLS, CDR2 YYNGEE. This CDR3 has 16 residues. CDR3 residues: CASSVGGRSPTYEQYF. The CDR3 DNA reads as TGTGCCAGCAGCGTAGGCGGCAGGAGCCCTACCTACGAGCAGTACTTC.

V gene TRBV19 combines with J gene TRBJ2-5; D is possibly TRBD1 (6 bases). The CDR3 runs to 15 residues. The germline V gene encodes CDR1 LNHDA and CDR2 SQIVND (reference sequence). The V and J ends lost 4 bases and 0 bases respectively, with 12 bases between them. The CDR3 DNA sequence: TGTGCCAGTAGTAACAGGGACCCCCACCAAGAGACCCAGTACTTC. Translated: CASSNRDPHQETQYF.

J is TRBJ2-1 and V is TRBV6-5; D not resolved. Trimming took off 11 bases at V and 5 bases at J, with 19 bases between the two ends. Germline V CDR1 and CDR2: MNHEY, SVGAGI. The length of the CDR3 is 14 residues. Here the CDR3 reads CAQTVPARHNEQFF. The CDR3 region has the DNA TGTGCCCAAACGGTCCCGGCCAGACACAATGAGCAGTTCTTC.